What follows are 6 T cell receptor beta chains derived from one specimen sequenced in a study of neoadjuvant nivolumab and ipilimumab in lung cancer. Produced via immunoSEQ multiplex PCR; TCRdb's table is partial and in-frame only. Found here are some 13,000 clones, around 95% of them singletons; the top ten hold 2% to 3%. Source: peripheral blood, taken after neoadjuvant nivolumab, alone or with ipilimumab, at or shortly before surgery. The source is an adult with non-small cell lung cancer.

The rearrangement links TRBV11-3 to TRBJ2-1; the match to TRBD2 covers 12 bases. There are 20 residues in the CDR3. J gave up 3 bases and V 5 bases, and 17 bases lay outside the gene matches. CDR1 SGHNT and CDR2 YENEEA come from the germline V gene. The CDR3 loop reads CASSPGSGTSGLPIYNEQFF. DNA of the CDR3: TGTGCCAGCAGCCCAGGTTCCGGGACTAGCGGGCTCCCAATCTACAATGAGCAGTTCTTC.

The chain recombines TRBV19 with TRBJ2-7, with TRBD1 identical over 10 bases. Germline CDR1 LNHDA, CDR2 SQIVND (reference sequence). The V and J ends lost 6 bases and 3 bases, in that order; junction bases with no gene match: 8. The CDR3 totals 15 residues. CDR3 nucleotides: TGTGCCAGTAGATATGGGGGGACAGGGGACTACGAGCAGTACTTC. Translated: CASRYGGTGDYEQYF.

J is TRBJ1-2 and V is TRBV6-4; 9 positions match TRBD1. Germline V lookup: CDR1 MRHNA, CDR2 SNTAGT. The trim removed 6 bases at V and 7 bases at J, leaving 6 bases unmatched. CDR3 size: 13 residues. For the CDR3, the DNA is TGTGCCAGCAGGGACAGGGGATCCGGTGGCTACACCTTC. Encoded protein: CASRDRGSGGYTF.

The chain joins TRBV29-1 to TRBJ2-7, with 9 nucleotides matching TRBD1. The ends lost 4 bases at V and 2 bases at J; junction bases unmatched: 6. CDR1 is SQVTM and CDR2 is ANQGSEA in the germline V gene. The CDR3 length is 14 residues. CDR3 amino acids: CSVAPGTGTYEQYF. CDR3 nucleotides: TGCAGCGTTGCCCCCGGGACAGGGACCTACGAGCAGTACTTC.

The V call is TRBV4-1, the J call TRBJ1-3, with unresolved D. V lost 1 base and J lost 0, with 10 bases in between. Germline CDR1 reads MGHRA; CDR2 reads YSYEKL. This CDR3 has 16 residues. The CDR3 here is CASSQVALSSGNTIYF. Here the CDR3 DNA reads TGCGCCAGCAGCCAAGTGGCCTTAAGCTCTGGAAACACCATATATTTT.

The J gene is TRBJ2-1, the V gene TRBV6-4, with D possibly TRBD1 on 6 matching bases. The CDR3 length is 13 residues. V gave up 3 bases and J gave up 8 bases, with 11 bases separating them. Per the germline V gene, CDR1 is MRHNA and CDR2 is SNTAGT. CDR3 amino acids: CASSETGLDEQFF. Written as DNA, the CDR3 is TGTGCCAGCAGTGAAACAGGGTTAGATGAGCAGTTCTTC.